The 13 T cell receptor beta chains listed next were all sequenced from one sample in a study of blood T cell repertoires in COVID-19. Some clones are missing from TCRdb's copy, which holds only in-frame ones; the method was immunoSEQ multiplex PCR. The sample lists 180,000 or so clones, approximately 81% occurring once. Sequenced material: peripheral blood. These receptors were taken from a woman between 70 and 85 years old with COVID-19, enrolled during active disease.

V gene TRBV5-1 combines with J gene TRBJ2-1; TRBD2 agrees at 8 bases. The J segment lost 6 bases and the V segment lost 5 bases, leaving 4 bases of the junction unmatched. The CDR3 extends over 13 amino acids. The germline V gene has CDR1 SGHRS and CDR2 YFSETQ. The CDR3 here is CASRREGGNEQFF. CDR3 DNA sequence: TGCGCCAGCAGACGGGAGGGGGGCAATGAGCAGTTCTTC.

This chain links TRBV2 with TRBJ1-2; 7 nucleotides align to TRBD1. The junction had 10 bases not matched to a gene; V was cut back by 6 bases and J by 3 bases. CDR3 length: 15 residues. Germline V gene data show CDR1 as SNHLY and CDR2 as FYNNEI. Written as DNA, the CDR3 is TGTGCCAGCAGAGACCCGGGACAGATGGACTATGGCTACACCTTC. Protein sequence: CASRDPGQMDYGYTF. Full variable domain (missing parts from reference TRBV2 and TRBJ1-2): EPEVTQTPSHQVTQMGQEVILRCVPISNHLYFYWYRQILGQKVEFLVSFYNNEISEKSEIFDDQFSVERPDGSNFTLKIRSTKLEDSAMYFCASRDPGQMDYGYTFGSGTRLTVV.

The chain is built from TRBV10-2 and TRBJ1-1, with a tentative D call TRBD1 (5 bases). Trimming left V 11 bases short and J 0 bases short, with 10 bases between. Germline CDR1 and CDR2: WSHSY and SAAADI. This CDR3 spans 12 amino acids. The CDR3 sequence is CAAGGVNTEAFF. The CDR3 DNA follows: TGCGCCGCAGGAGGGGTGAACACTGAAGCTTTCTTT.

The V and J genes are TRBV19 and TRBJ1-2; 11 bases agree with TRBD1. Trimming took 6 bases from V and 4 from J; bases not matched to a gene: 7. This CDR3 spans 15 amino acids. Germline-derived CDR1 and CDR2 are LNHDA and SQIVND (reference sequence). The CDR3 protein is CASRITGTGGYGYTF. The CDR3 DNA reads as TGTGCCAGTAGGATCACCGGGACAGGGGGCTATGGCTACACCTTC.

This chain links TRBV28 with TRBJ2-7; 9 bases are shared with TRBD2. The germline V gene has CDR1 MDHEN and CDR2 SYDVKM. The V segment lost 6 bases and the J segment 0 bases; nucleotides outside the gene matches: 24. The CDR3 loop spans 21 amino acids. CDR3 region: CASSIGFPGLAAPGGSYEQYF. CDR3 in DNA: TGTGCCAGCAGCATAGGGTTCCCGGGACTAGCAGCTCCCGGGGGCTCCTACGAGCAGTACTTC.

Of note for this clone: At one end the junction does not follow the germline gene, possibly because of a read error. V gene TRBV18 combines with J gene TRBJ1-2, with D maybe TRBD1 (5 bases). The CDR3 has 13 amino acids. Germline V gene data show CDR1 as KGHSH and CDR2 as LQKENI. CDR3 region: CASSPQGAYGYTF. The CDR3, as DNA: TGTGCCAGCTCACCACAAGGGGCCTATGGCTACACTTTC.

The chain recombines TRBV25-1 with TRBJ1-4, with D perhaps TRBD1 (5 bases). The CDR3 runs 12 residues. Germline V gives CDR1 MGHDK, CDR2 SYGVNS. With 2 bases removed from V and 8 bases from J, the gap between germline ends came to 6 bases. This CDR3 reads CASSEAGEKLFF. The CDR3, as DNA: TGTGCCAGCAGTGAAGCAGGGGAAAAACTGTTTTTT.

J is TRBJ1-2 and V is TRBV28, with D maybe TRBD1 (6 bases). Germline CDR1 MDHEN, CDR2 SYDVKM. CDR3 size: 14 residues. The V gene lost 8 bases and the J gene lost 6 bases, with 19 bases spanning the gap. The CDR3 region is CASGKAGTYDGYTF. The CDR3 DNA is TGTGCCAGCGGAAAAGCCGGGACATATGATGGCTACACCTTC.

This chain uses TRBV2 with TRBJ1-1, with a tentative D call TRBD1 (5 bases). This CDR3 spans 13 amino acids. Germline CDR1 SNHLY, CDR2 FYNNEI. V was pared by 10 bases and J by 4 bases, with 16 bases between. CDR3 loop: CAIPGEVGTEAFF. CDR3 in DNA: TGTGCCATCCCGGGGGAGGTCGGCACTGAAGCTTTCTTT.

The chain combines TRBV5-1 with TRBJ2-1; TRBD1 matches at 9 bases. Germline CDR1 reads SGHRS; CDR2 reads YFSETQ. The CDR3 length is 14 residues. The ends lost 2 bases at V and 5 bases at J; junction bases unmatched: 2. CDR3 coding DNA: TGCGCCAGCAGCTTACAGGGGGCCCACAATGAGCAGTTCTTC. Encoded protein: CASSLQGAHNEQFF. Looking up the rest from reference TRBV5-1 and TRBJ2-1 gives the full variable domain: KAGVTQTPRYLIKTRGQQVTLSCSPISGHRSVSWYQQTPGQGLQFLFEYFSETQRNKGNFPGRFSGRQFSNSRSEMNVSTLELGDSALYLCASSLQGAHNEQFFGPGTRLTVL.

CDR3 DNA: TGTGCCAGCAGCTCTTACTCGGGACAGGGCATTCGGGGCTACACCTTC. Amino acids: CASSSYSGQGIRGYTF. This chain links TRBV3-1 (or the pseudogene TRBV3-2) with TRBJ1-2; 9 bases line up with TRBD1. This CDR3 region has 16 residues. V was clipped by 5 bases and J by 8 bases; unmatched bases: 15. The germline gives CDR1 LGHDT, CDR2 YNNKEL (reference sequence).

This clone was detected only a few times. The rearrangement joins TRBV28 to TRBJ2-1; 8 bases agree with TRBD2. Per germline, CDR1 MDHEN and CDR2 SYDVKM. The CDR3 sequence is 13 residues long. The trim removed 11 bases at V and 7 bases at J, leaving 10 bases unmatched. CDR3 sequence (DNA): TGTGCCTGGGGTGAGAGCGGGGGAAATGAGCAGTTCTTC. Translating it yields CAWGESGGNEQFF. Looking up the rest from reference TRBV28 and TRBJ2-1 gives the full variable domain: DVKVTQSSRYLVKRTGEKVFLECVQDMDHENMFWYRQDPGLGLRLIYFSYDVKMKEKGDIPEGYSVSREKKERFSLILESASTNQTSMYLCAWGESGGNEQFFGPGTRLTVL.

The chain links TRBV15 to TRBJ2-4; D unclear. Deletions cut 1 base from V and 6 bases from J, with 10 bases between. The V gene's germline CDR1 is LNHNV and CDR2 YYDKDF (reference sequence). The CDR3 loop spans 14 amino acids. The CDR3 sequence is CATSRALNGNIQYF. The CDR3 DNA reads as TGTGCCACCAGCAGAGCCCTTAACGGAAACATTCAGTACTTC.